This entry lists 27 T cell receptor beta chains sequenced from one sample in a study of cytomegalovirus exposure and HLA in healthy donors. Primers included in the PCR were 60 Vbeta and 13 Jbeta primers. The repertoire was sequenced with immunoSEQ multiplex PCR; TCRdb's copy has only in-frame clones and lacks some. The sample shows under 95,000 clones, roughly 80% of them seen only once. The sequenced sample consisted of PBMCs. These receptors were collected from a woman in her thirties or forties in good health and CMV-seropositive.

In nucleotides, the CDR3 is TGTGCCTGGAGTAAAAAAACCGGACAGGGGGATGAAAAACTGTTTTTT. Amino acid sequence: CAWSKKTGQGDEKLFF. This chain joins TRBV30 and TRBJ1-4; 10 nucleotides match TRBD1. CDR3 length equals 16 residues. Germline CDR1 GTSNPN, CDR2 SVGIG (reference sequence). The J segment lost 6 bases and the V segment lost 2 bases, leaving 9 bases of the junction unmatched.

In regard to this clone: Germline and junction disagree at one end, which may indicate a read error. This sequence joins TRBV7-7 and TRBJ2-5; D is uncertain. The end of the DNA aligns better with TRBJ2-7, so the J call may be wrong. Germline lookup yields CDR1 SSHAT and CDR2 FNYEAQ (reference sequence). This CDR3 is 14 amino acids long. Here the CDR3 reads CASSLDLGSYEQYF. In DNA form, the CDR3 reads TGTGCTAGCAGCTTAGACCTCGGGTCCTACGAGCAGTACTTC.

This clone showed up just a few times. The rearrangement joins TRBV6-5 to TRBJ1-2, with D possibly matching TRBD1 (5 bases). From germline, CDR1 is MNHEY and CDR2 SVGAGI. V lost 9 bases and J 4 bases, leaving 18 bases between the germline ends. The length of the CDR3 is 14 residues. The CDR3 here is CASTPRPRGYGYTF. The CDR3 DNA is TGTGCCAGTACCCCAAGGCCTAGGGGCTATGGCTACACCTTC.

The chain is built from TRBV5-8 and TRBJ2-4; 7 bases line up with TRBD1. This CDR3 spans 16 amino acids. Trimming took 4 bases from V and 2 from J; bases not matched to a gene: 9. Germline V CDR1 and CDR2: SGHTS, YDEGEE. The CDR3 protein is CASSQGTDSSKNIQYF. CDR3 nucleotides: TGTGCCAGCAGCCAAGGGACAGACTCGTCCAAAAACATTCAGTACTTC.

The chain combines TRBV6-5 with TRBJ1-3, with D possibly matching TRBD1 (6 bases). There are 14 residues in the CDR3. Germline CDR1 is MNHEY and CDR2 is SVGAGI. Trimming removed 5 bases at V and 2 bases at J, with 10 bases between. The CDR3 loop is CASSRHRAGNTIYF. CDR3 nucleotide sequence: TGTGCCAGCAGTCGGCACAGGGCTGGAAACACCATATATTTT.

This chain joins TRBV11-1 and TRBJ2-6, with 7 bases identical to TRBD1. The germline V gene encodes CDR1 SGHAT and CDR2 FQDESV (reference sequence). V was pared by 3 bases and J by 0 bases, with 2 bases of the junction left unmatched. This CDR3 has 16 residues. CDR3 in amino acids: CASSLAGGSGANVLTF. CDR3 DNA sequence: TGTGCCAGCAGCTTGGCAGGGGGCTCTGGGGCCAACGTCCTGACTTTC. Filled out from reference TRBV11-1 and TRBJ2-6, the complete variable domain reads EAEVAQSPRYKITEKSQAVAFWCDPISGHATLYWYRQILGQGPELLVQFQDESVVDDSQLPKDRFSAERLKGVDSTLKIQPAELGDSAMYLCASSLAGGSGANVLTFGAGSRLTVL.

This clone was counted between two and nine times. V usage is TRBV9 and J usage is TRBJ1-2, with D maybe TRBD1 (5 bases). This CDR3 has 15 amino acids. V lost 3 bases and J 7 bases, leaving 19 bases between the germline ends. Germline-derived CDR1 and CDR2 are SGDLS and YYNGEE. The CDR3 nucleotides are TGTGCCAGCAGCGAATCGGGGGGGGTTATCGGTGGCTACACCTTC. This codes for CASSESGGVIGGYTF.

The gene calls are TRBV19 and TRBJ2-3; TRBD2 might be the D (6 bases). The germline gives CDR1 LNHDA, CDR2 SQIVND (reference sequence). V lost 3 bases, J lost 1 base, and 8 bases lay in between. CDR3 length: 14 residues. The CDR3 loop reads CASSIQRGTDTQYF. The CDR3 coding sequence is TGTGCCAGTAGTATCCAGCGGGGCACAGATACGCAGTATTTT.

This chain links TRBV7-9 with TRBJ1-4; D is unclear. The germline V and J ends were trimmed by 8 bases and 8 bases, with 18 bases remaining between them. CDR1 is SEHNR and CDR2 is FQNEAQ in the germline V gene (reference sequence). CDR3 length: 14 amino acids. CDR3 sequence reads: CASGREGLGEKLFF. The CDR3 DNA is TGTGCCAGCGGAAGGGAGGGTCTAGGGGAAAAACTGTTTTTT. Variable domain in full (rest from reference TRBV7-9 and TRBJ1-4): DTGVSQNPRHKITKRGQNVTFRCDPISEHNRLYWYRQTLGQGPEFLTYFQNEAQLEKSRLLSDRFSAERPKGSFSTLEIQRTEQGDSAMYLCASGREGLGEKLFFGSGTQLSVL.

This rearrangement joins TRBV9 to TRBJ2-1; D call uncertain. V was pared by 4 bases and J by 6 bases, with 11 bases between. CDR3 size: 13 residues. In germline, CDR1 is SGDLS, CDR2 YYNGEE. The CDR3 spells CASSPRNINEQFF. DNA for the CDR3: TGTGCCAGCAGCCCCCGTAATATCAATGAGCAGTTCTTC.

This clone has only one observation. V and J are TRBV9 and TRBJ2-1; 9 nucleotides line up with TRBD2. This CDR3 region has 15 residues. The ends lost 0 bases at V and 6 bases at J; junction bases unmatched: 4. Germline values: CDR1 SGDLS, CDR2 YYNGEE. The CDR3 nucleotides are TGTGCCAGCAGCGTAGGACTAGCGGTAGGCAATGAGCAGTTCTTC. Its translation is CASSVGLAVGNEQFF. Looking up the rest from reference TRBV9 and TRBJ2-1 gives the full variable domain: DSGVTQTPKHLITATGQRVTLRCSPRSGDLSVYWYQQSLDQGLQFLIQYYNGEERAKGNILERFSAQQFPDLHSELNLSSLELGDSALYFCASSVGLAVGNEQFFGPGTRLTVL.

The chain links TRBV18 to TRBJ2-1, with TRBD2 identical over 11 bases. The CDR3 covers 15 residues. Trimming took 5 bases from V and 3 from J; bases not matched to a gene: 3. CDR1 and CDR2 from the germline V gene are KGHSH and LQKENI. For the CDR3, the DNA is TGTGCCAGCTCAGTAGGGACTAGCGGCTACAATGAGCAGTTCTTC. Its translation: CASSVGTSGYNEQFF.

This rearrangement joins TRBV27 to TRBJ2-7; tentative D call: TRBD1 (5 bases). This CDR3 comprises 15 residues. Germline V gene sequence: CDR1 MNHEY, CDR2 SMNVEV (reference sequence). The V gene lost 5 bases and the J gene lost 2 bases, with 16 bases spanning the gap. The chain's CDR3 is CASSPYIQVPYEQYF. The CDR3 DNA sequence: TGTGCCAGCAGTCCATACATACAGGTACCCTACGAGCAGTACTTC.

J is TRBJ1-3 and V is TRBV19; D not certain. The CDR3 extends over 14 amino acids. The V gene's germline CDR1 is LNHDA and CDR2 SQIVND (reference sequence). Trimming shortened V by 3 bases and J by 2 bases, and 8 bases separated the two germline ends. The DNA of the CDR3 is TGTGCCAGTAGTATGACGGGTACTGGAAACACCATATATTTT. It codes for CASSMTGTGNTIYF.

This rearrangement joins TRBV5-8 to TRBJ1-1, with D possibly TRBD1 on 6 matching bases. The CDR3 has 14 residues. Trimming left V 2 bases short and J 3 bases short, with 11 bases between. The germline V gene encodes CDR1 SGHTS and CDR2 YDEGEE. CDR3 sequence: CASSFEGVYTEAFF. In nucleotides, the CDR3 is TGTGCCAGCAGCTTTGAGGGGGTGTACACTGAAGCTTTCTTT. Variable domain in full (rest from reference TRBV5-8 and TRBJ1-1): EAGVTQSPTHLIKTRGQQATLRCSPISGHTSVYWYQQALGLGLQFLLWYDEGEERNRGNFPPRFSGRQFPNYSSELNVNALELEDSALYLCASSFEGVYTEAFFGQGTRLTVV.

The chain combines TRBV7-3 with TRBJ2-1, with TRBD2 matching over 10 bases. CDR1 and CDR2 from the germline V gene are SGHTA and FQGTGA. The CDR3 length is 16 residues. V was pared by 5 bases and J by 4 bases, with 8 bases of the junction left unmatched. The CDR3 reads CASSPATSGVYNEQFF. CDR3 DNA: TGTGCCAGCAGCCCAGCTACTAGCGGGGTGTACAATGAGCAGTTCTTC.

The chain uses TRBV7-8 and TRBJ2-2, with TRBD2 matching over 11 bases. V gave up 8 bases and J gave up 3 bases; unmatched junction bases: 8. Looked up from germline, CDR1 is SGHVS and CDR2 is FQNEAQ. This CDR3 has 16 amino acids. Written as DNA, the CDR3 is TGTGCCAGCGGCCTGGGGACTAGCGGATACACCGGGGAGCTGTTTTTT. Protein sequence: CASGLGTSGYTGELFF.

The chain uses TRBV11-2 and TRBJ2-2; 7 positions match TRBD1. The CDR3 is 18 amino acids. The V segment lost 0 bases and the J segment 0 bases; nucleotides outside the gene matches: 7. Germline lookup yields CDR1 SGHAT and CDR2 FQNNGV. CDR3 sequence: CASSLDLRGQTNTGELFF. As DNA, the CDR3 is TGTGCCAGCAGCTTAGATCTTCGGGGACAGACGAACACCGGGGAGCTGTTTTTT.

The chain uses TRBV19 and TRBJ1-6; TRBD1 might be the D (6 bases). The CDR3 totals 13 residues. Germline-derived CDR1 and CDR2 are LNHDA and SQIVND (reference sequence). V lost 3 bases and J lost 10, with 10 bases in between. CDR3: CASSIQGTSPLHF. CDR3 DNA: TGTGCCAGTAGTATTCAGGGGACCTCACCCCTCCACTTT.

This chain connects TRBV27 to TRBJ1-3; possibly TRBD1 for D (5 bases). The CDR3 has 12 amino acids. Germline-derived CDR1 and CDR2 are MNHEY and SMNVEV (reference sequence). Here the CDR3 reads CPRWGSANTIYF. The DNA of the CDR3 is TGTCCGCGTTGGGGCAGTGCCAACACCATATATTTT.

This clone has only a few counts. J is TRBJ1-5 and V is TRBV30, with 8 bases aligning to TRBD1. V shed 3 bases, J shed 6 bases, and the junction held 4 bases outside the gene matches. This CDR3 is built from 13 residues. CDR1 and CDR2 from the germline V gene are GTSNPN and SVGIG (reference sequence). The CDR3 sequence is CAWSDRGGQPQHF. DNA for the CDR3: TGTGCCTGGAGCGACAGGGGTGGTCAGCCCCAGCATTTT.

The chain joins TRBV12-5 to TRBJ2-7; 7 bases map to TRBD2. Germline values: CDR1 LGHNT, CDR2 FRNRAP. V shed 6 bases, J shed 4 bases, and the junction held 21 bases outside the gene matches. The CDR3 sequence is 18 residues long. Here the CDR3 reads CASGIGEGNRGSQYEQYF. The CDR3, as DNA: TGTGCTAGTGGCATTGGGGAGGGAAACCGGGGGTCACAGTACGAGCAGTACTTC.

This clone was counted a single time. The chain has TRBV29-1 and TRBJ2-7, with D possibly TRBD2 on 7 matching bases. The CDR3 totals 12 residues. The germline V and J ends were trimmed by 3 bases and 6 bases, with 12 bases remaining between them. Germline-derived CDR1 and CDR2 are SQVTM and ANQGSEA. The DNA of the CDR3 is TGCAGCGTTGATCGGGGGGCCTCCGAGCAGTACTTC. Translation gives CSVDRGASEQYF.

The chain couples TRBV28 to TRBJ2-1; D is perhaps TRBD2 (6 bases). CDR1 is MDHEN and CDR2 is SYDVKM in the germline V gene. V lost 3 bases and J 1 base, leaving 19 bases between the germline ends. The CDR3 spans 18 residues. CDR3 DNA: TGTGCCAGCAGTTTCCCACCGAATAGCGGACCATCCTACAATGAGCAGTTCTTC. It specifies CASSFPPNSGPSYNEQFF.

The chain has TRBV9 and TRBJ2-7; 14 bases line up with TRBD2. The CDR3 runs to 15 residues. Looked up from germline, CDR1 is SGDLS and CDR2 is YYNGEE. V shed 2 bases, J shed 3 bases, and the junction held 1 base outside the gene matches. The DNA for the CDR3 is TGTGCCAGCAGCGTCGGACTAGCGGGGGGCTACGAGCAGTACTTC. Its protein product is CASSVGLAGGYEQYF.

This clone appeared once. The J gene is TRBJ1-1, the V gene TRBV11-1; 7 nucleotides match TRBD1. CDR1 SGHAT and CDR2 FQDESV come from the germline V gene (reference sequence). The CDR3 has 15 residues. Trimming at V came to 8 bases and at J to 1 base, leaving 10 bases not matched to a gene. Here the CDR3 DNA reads TGTGCCAGCGCCCGGGGACAGACACAGAACACTGAAGCTTTCTTT. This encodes CASARGQTQNTEAFF.

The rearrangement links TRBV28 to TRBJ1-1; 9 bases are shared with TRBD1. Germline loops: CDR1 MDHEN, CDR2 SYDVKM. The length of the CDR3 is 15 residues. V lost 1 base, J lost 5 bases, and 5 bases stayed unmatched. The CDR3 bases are TGTGCCAGCAGTTTATCGAGGACAGGGGTTACTGAAGCTTTCTTT. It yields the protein CASSLSRTGVTEAFF.